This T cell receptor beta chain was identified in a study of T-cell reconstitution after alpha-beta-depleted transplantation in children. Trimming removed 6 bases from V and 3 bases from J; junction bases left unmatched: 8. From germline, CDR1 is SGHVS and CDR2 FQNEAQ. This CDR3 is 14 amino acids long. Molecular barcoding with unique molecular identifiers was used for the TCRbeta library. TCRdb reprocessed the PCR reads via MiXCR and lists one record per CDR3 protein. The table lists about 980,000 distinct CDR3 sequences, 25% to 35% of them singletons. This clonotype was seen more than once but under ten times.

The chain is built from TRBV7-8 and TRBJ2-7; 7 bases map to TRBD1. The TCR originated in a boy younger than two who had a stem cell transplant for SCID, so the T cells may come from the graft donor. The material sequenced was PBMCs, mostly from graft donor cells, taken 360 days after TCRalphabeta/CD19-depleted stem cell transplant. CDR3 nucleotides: TGTGCCAGCAGTGAACCGGGACAGAACTACGAGCAGTACTTC. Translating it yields CASSEPGQNYEQYF. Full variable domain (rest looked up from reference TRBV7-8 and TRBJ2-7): GAGVSQSPRYKVAKRGQDVALRCDPISGHVSLFWYQQALGQGPEFLTYFQNEAQLDKSGLPSDRFFAERPEGSVSTLKIQRTQQEDSAVYLCASSEPGQNYEQYFGPGTRLTVT.